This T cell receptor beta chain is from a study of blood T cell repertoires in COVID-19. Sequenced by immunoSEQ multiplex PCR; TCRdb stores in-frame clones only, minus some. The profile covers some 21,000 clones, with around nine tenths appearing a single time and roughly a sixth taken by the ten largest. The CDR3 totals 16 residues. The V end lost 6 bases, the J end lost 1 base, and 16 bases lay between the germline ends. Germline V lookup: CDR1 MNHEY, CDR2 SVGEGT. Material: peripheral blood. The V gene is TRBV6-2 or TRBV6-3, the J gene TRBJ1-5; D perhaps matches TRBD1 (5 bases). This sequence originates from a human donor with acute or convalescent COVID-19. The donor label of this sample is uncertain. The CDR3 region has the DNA TGTGCCAGCAGCAACCCGGCGGGACGGAGCAATCAGCCCCAGCATTTT. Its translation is CASSNPAGRSNQPQHF.